This T cell receptor (beta chain) was retrieved from a study of cytomegalovirus exposure and HLA in healthy donors. Primers included in the PCR were 60 Vbeta and 13 Jbeta primers. Sequencing used immunoSEQ multiplex PCR; TCRdb keeps in-frame clones, though not all of them. The table lists 72,000 or so clones, 75% to 85% of them singletons. Germline lookup yields CDR1 SGHDN and CDR2 FVKESK. This CDR3 is 14 amino acids long. Deletions cut 0 bases from V and 7 bases from J, with 12 bases between. The TCR comes from a man younger than 35 in good health and CMV-seropositive. This sequence joins TRBV14 and TRBJ2-5, with D possibly matching TRBD1 (5 bases). Sequencing input: PBMCs. The CDR3 region has the DNA TGTGCCAGCAGCCAAGATCCAGGGTCCTTGACCCAGTACTTC. It codes for CASSQDPGSLTQYF.